The 4 T cell receptor beta chains below come from one sample, sequenced in a study of spatial heterogeneity in lung cancer (dated by TCRdb to about 2019). Broader findings and caveats from the paper: A correlation was observed between the number of expanded intratumoral alpha and beta TCRs and the tumor nonsynonymous mutation count.

Their antigens remain unidentified. The library was built by means of 5' RACE. Sequencing relied on a NextSeq 500. TCRdb handled the public reads itself, with Q25 trimming in fastp and clone calling in MiXCR, and kept productive beta chains. Entries that share a CDR3 protein sequence are merged under the most common genes and DNA. For this sample there are 5,500 to 9,000 distinct CDR3 sequences; 10% to 15% appear just once. The biggest ten clones account for around 8% of the sample. The time point label here, explained by the study, means: sample taken at primary tumor resection. The sequences come from lung tumor tissue, collected at surgery. Receptor source: a male donor with early-stage non-small cell lung cancer.

Judged by abundance, this clonotype is medium-sized. As an off-target read in a library built for alpha chains, this beta chain has a frequency of little significance. V gene TRBV6-1 combines with J gene TRBJ2-7; the D gene is possibly TRBD1 (6 bases). V shed 1 base and J shed 11 bases, with 15 bases lying between them. Germline assignment: CDR1 MNHNS and CDR2 SASEGT. This CDR3 has 13 amino acids. The CDR3 DNA reads as TGTGCCAGCAGTGAAGGGACAGAAGTTTTAAAGTACTTC. It translates to CASSEGTEVLKYF.

This clonotype was recorded at least ten times. This beta chain is a stray sequence in a library constructed for alpha chains; its clone size is not meaningful. V is TRBV6-1 and J is TRBJ2-7; D gene uncertain. Germline CDR1 is MNHNS and CDR2 is SASEGT. The CDR3 is made up of 12 amino acids. V was clipped by 3 bases and J by 6 bases, with 9 bases between them. CDR3 sequence (DNA): TGTGCCAGCAGTGACTATCCTTCCGAGCAGTACGTC. This encodes CASSDYPSEQYV.

By share, this clonotype counts as medium-sized. Since it is a stray read in a library aimed at alpha chains, this beta chain has a size that is not meaningful. The chain recombines TRBV11-2 with TRBJ1-1; D remains unclear. The length of the CDR3 is 14 residues. CDR1 is SGHAT and CDR2 is FQNNGV in the germline V gene. V lost 1 base and J 1 base, leaving 7 bases between the germline ends. The CDR3 DNA is TGTGCCAGCAGCTTAGTGCCGGGGAACACTGAAGCTTTCTTT. Translated, it gives CASSLVPGNTEAFF.

This clonotype was observed many times. This beta chain is an off-target read within a library intended for alpha chains, so its frequency means little. CDR3 amino acids: CASSSDVQYEQYF. CDR3 sequence (DNA): TGTGCCAGCAGCTCCGACGTCCAGTACGAGCAGTACTTC. The chain uses TRBV7-9 and TRBJ2-7, with no clear D. CDR1 is SEHNR, CDR2 FQNEAQ, per germline (reference sequence). The CDR3 is 13 amino acids. Trimming took off 4 bases at V and 4 bases at J, with 11 bases between the two ends.